The sequence of this T cell receptor beta chain was determined in a study of blood T cell repertoires in COVID-19. Study background: The origin of the acute and convalescent COVID-19 samples was the United States, Italy and Spain.

Germline assignment: CDR1 SGHRS and CDR2 YFSETQ. CDR3 size: 15 residues. The germline V and J ends were trimmed by 0 bases and 5 bases, with 15 bases remaining between them. Authors' analysis steps: Amplification from reference gene primers served as the basis for estimated nucleated cell counts. Assay: immunoSEQ multiplex PCR; the TCRdb copy retains only in-frame clones and omits some. That table is the source of V, J and clone size, and D and trimming were worked out from the DNA. The sample has around 140,000 clones; over 75% are singletons. This clone was seen only a few times. Sequenced input: peripheral blood. The TCR comes from a woman between 50 and 59 years old with acute or convalescent COVID-19. The rearrangement uses TRBV5-1 and TRBJ2-7; perhaps TRBD1 as D (6 bases). CDR3: CASSLDRVKFHEQYF. The CDR3 bases are TGCGCCAGCAGCTTGGACAGGGTAAAGTTCCACGAGCAGTACTTC.